These 26 T cell receptor beta chains were all obtained from the same sample, sequenced in a study of T cell clonality in common variable immunodeficiency. The data were produced by immunoSEQ multiplex PCR, yet TCRdb's version contains in-frame clones alone and is incomplete. The sample holds some 40,000 clones, and no clone turns up only once. The specimen was peripheral blood mononuclear cells. Receptors originate from a person aged 18-70 years in good health.

Within the sample, this clone is medium-sized. The DNA ends 3 residues before the CDR3 does, and the rest of the CDR3 is filled in from the germline J gene. The genes are TRBV20-1 and TRBJ2-2, with 7 bases that match TRBD1. This CDR3 is 13 amino acids long. V was pared by 5 bases and J by 7 bases, with 7 bases of the junction left unmatched. Germline V gives CDR1 DFQATT, CDR2 SNEGSKA (reference sequence). CDR3 loop: CSAGTAWGGELFF. The sequenced part of the CDR3 DNA is TGCAGTGCTGGGACAGCCTGGGGCGGGGAG.

Points on this clone: The CDR3 goes on 3 residues after the read ends, and that part is filled in from the germline J gene. The chain has TRBV7-8 and TRBJ2-1; 10 nucleotides align to TRBD2. Germline CDR1 reads SGHVS; CDR2 reads FQNEAQ. This CDR3 region has 17 residues. J gave up 5 bases and V 6 bases, and 13 bases lay outside the gene matches. The CDR3 loop reads CASRPGTSALSHNEQFF. The CDR3 bases that were read are TGTGCCAGCAGACCCGGGACTAGCGCGTTATCCCACAATGAG.

This clone has a count of ten or more. The DNA ends 3 residues before the CDR3 does, and the rest of the CDR3 is filled in from the germline J gene. This chain uses TRBV20-1 with TRBJ2-3; 8 bases map to TRBD2. CDR3 length equals 18 residues. In germline, CDR1 is DFQATT, CDR2 SNEGSKA (reference sequence). CDR3 sequence: CSVILADARSSSTDTQYF. The sequenced CDR3 bases are TGCAGCGTAATACTAGCGGATGCACGTTCTTCTAGCACAGATACG.

This clone was recorded many times. The read ends 3 residues shy of where the CDR3 ends; the end is completed using the germline J gene. The chain uses TRBV20-1 and TRBJ2-5; no definite D call. This CDR3 has 14 amino acids. Between the trimmed V and J ends, which lost 2 bases and 5 bases, there was a span of 15 bases. Looked up from germline, CDR1 is DFQATT and CDR2 is SNEGSKA (reference sequence). CDR3 sequence reads: CSARSDPSRETQYF. Partial CDR3 DNA: TGCAGTGCTAGATCGGATCCCTCGCGGGAGACC.

On this clone itself: The read ends 3 residues shy of where the CDR3 ends; the end is completed using the germline J gene. The gene calls are TRBV30 and TRBJ2-2, with D maybe TRBD1 (6 bases). In germline, CDR1 is GTSNPN, CDR2 SVGIG (reference sequence). CDR3 size: 14 residues. The chain's CDR3 is CAWRGDIGNSPLFF. CDR3 bases read: TGTGCCTGGAGGGGGGACATCGGTAATTCACCG.

This clone has ten or more counts. The read ends 3 residues early relative to the CDR3; the germline J gene fills the gap. V gene TRBV5-4 combines with J gene TRBJ2-1; D remains unclear. V lost 1 base to trimming and J lost 4 bases, with 9 bases between them. The CDR3 extends over 14 amino acids. Germline lookup yields CDR1 SGHNT and CDR2 YYREEE (reference sequence). CDR3 protein: CASSLQGPYNEQFF. The sequenced CDR3 bases are TGTGCCAGCAGCTTGCAAGGGCCTTACAATGAG.

In its sample, this clone was seen many times. Read coverage stops 3 residues before the CDR3 terminus; the germline J gene supplies the remainder. J is TRBJ1-3 and V is TRBV5-1, with 9 nucleotides matching TRBD1. CDR3 length equals 17 residues. J lost 0 bases, V lost 4 bases, and 8 bases had no gene match. CDR1 is SGHRS and CDR2 is YFSETQ in the germline V gene. The DNA read from the CDR3 is TGCGCCAGCAGCAACTGGACAGGGGTTTTCTCTGGAAACACC. This codes for CASSNWTGVFSGNT. The entire CDR3 protein reads CASSNWTGVFSGNTIYF.

This clone was observed at least ten times. From the germline J gene comes the end of the CDR3, since the read stops 3 residues before it. This sequence joins TRBV5-1 and TRBJ1-4; 8 bases agree with TRBD1. The V segment lost 4 bases and the J segment 5 bases; nucleotides outside the gene matches: 7. Germline V CDR1 and CDR2: SGHRS, YFSETQ. This CDR3 is built from 15 residues. Here the CDR3 reads CASSQGQVLNEKLFF. Partial CDR3 DNA: TGCGCCAGCAGCCAGGGACAGGTTTTAAATGAAAAA. The full variable domain, its missing parts supplied by reference TRBV5-1 and TRBJ1-4, is KAGVTQTPRYLIKTRGQQVTLSCSPISGHRSVSWYQQTPGQGLQFLFEYFSETQRNKGNFPGRFSGRQFSNSRSEMNVSTLELGDSALYLCASSQGQVLNEKLFFGSGTQLSVL.

This clone was picked up a small number of times. Read data end 3 residues before the CDR3 end; the end is taken from the germline J gene. The chain employs TRBV2 and TRBJ2-5, with 7 bases aligning to TRBD1. Per germline, CDR1 SNHLY and CDR2 FYNNEI. The CDR3 is 14 residues long. V dropped 4 bases and J dropped 1; count of bases not matched to a gene: 3. The CDR3 DNA, read in part, is TGTGCCAGCAGTGGTAACAGGGGCCAAGAGACC. Encoded protein: CASSGNRGQET. The full-length CDR3 reads as CASSGNRGQETQYF.

This clone was recorded at least ten times. The read terminates 3 residues before the CDR3 end, so the remaining end is supplied by the germline J gene. V gene TRBV18 combines with J gene TRBJ1-2, with D possibly TRBD1 on 6 matching bases. Per the germline V gene, CDR1 is KGHSH and CDR2 is LQKENI. This CDR3 spans 14 amino acids. Trimming shortened V by 4 bases and J by 2 bases, and 11 bases separated the two germline ends. CDR3 loop: CASSLGQTNYGYTF. The sequenced part of the CDR3 DNA is TGTGCCAGCTCACTCGGACAGACGAACTATGGC.

This clone was detected ten times or more. From the germline J gene comes the end of the CDR3, since the read stops 3 residues before it. The chain joins TRBV5-4 to TRBJ2-3, with a weak D call TRBD2 (5 bases). CDR1 and CDR2 from the germline V gene are SGHNT and YYREEE (reference sequence). This CDR3 has 14 residues. V shed 0 bases and J shed 4 bases, with 9 bases lying between them. The CDR3 protein is CASSLAASPDTQYF. CDR3 DNA, as far as it was read: TGTGCCAGCAGCTTGGCGGCTAGCCCAGATACG.

In the case of this clone: Read data end 3 residues before the CDR3 end; the end is taken from the germline J gene. This sequence joins TRBV2 and TRBJ2-3, with 7 bases lining up with TRBD2. V lost 1 base and J lost 0; bases outside the gene matches: 4. Germline CDR1 and CDR2: SNHLY and FYNNEI. CDR3 length: 16 amino acids. Partial CDR3 DNA: TGTGCCAGCAGTGAAGGACTAGCTTTAAGCACAGATACG. It codes for CASSEGLALSTDT. The whole CDR3 reads CASSEGLALSTDTQYF.

This clone was seen many times. The read ends 3 residues shy of where the CDR3 ends; the end is completed using the germline J gene. In the same sample, other DNA sequences code for this CDR3. The chain employs TRBV20-1 and TRBJ1-3; tentatively, D is TRBD1 (5 bases). The CDR3 is made up of 15 amino acids. V was shortened by 0 bases and J by 2 bases, with 11 bases between the two germline ends. Germline V gives CDR1 DFQATT, CDR2 SNEGSKA (reference sequence). The part of the CDR3 DNA that was read is TGCAGTGCTAGAGATAACGGGGGTACTGGAAACACC. Protein product: CSARDNGGTGNT. The CDR3 in its entirety is CSARDNGGTGNTIYF.

This clone was found many times. The CDR3 end is not reached by the read, which stops 3 residues before it; the germline J gene fills it in. The V and J genes are TRBV5-1 and TRBJ2-5, with a tentative D call TRBD2 (6 bases). The CDR3 covers 14 residues. CDR1 is SGHRS and CDR2 is YFSETQ in the germline V gene. V lost 0 bases and J lost 6, with 12 bases in between. This CDR3 reads CASSLDVGGKTQYF. The CDR3 DNA, read in part, is TGCGCCAGCAGCTTGGACGTCGGGGGAAAGACC.

This clone occurred many times. The read terminates 3 residues before the CDR3 end, so the remaining end is supplied by the germline J gene. The V gene is TRBV5-8, the J gene TRBJ2-2, with a tentative D call TRBD1 (6 bases). The V end lost 4 bases, the J end lost 8 bases, and 15 bases lay between the germline ends. CDR3 length equals 14 residues. Germline-derived CDR1 and CDR2 are SGHTS and YDEGEE. The covered CDR3 bases are TGTGCCAGCAGCCTGGACAGCCTGATGGGGGAG. Protein product: CASSLDSLMGE. The whole CDR3 region reads CASSLDSLMGELFF.

In its sample, this clone was seen many times. The CDR3 goes on 3 residues after the read ends, and that part is filled in from the germline J gene. The chain recombines TRBV19 with TRBJ2-6; TRBD1 matches 10 bases. CDR1 and CDR2 (germline): LNHDA, SQIVND (reference sequence). This CDR3 spans 17 amino acids. V was pared by 9 bases and J by 0 bases, with 8 bases of the junction left unmatched. The CDR3 sequence: CASDTGTGVSGANVLTF. Partial CDR3 DNA: TGTGCCAGCGACACCGGGACAGGGGTCTCTGGGGCCAACGTC.

This clone was seen a few times. The read halts 3 residues ahead of the CDR3 end, with the missing end drawn from the germline J gene. The V and J genes are TRBV20-1 and TRBJ2-3; TRBD2 might be the D (5 bases). Trimming cost V 3 bases and J 1 base, with 8 bases left between them. Germline assignment: CDR1 DFQATT and CDR2 SNEGSKA (reference sequence). This CDR3 has 13 amino acids. Partial CDR3 DNA: TGCAGTGCTAGCGACGGGGGCACAGATACG. This translates into CSASDGGTDT. The whole CDR3 sequence reads CSASDGGTDTQYF.

There are many counts of this clone. The CDR3 end is not reached by the read, which stops 3 residues before it; the germline J gene fills it in. V usage is TRBV29-1 and J usage is TRBJ2-7; D not resolved. V gave up 1 base and J gave up 0 bases, with 16 bases separating them. Germline loops: CDR1 SQVTM, CDR2 ANQGSEA. The CDR3 is made up of 16 amino acids. The covered CDR3 bases are TGCAGCGTTGAAGCCTTAGGGCAACGCGCCTCCTACGAG. Translating gives CSVEALGQRASYE. The entire CDR3 sequence reads CSVEALGQRASYEQYF.

The table lists this clone with a few counts. The read ends 3 residues shy of where the CDR3 ends; the end is completed using the germline J gene. This chain uses TRBV7-9 with TRBJ1-6; D may be TRBD1 (5 bases). Germline loops: CDR1 SEHNR, CDR2 FQNEAQ (reference sequence). The CDR3 totals 14 residues. V was pared by 6 bases and J by 10 bases, with 16 bases between. The CDR3 region is CASSSDSRASPLHF. The part of the CDR3 DNA that was read is TGTGCCAGCAGTTCTGACAGCCGGGCCTCACCC.

This clone has just a few counts. One end of the junction fails to match germline, which may point to a read error. The CDR3 end is not reached by the read, which stops 3 residues before it; the germline J gene fills it in. V gene TRBV7-9 combines with J gene TRBJ2-7; perhaps TRBD1 as D (5 bases). The CDR3 is made up of 13 amino acids. Germline loops: CDR1 SEHNR, CDR2 FQNEAQ (reference sequence). CDR3 residues: CSSSLETVYEQYF. Incomplete CDR3 DNA: TGTTCCAGCAGCTTAGAGACAGTCTACGAG.

Ten or more counts support this clone. The CDR3 end falls 3 residues outside the read, so it is completed with the germline J gene. Within the sample, other DNA sequences also encode this same CDR3. The gene calls are TRBV6-1 and TRBJ1-2, with 11 bases aligning to TRBD1. This CDR3 is 12 amino acids long. CDR1 is MNHNS, CDR2 SASEGT, per germline. The CDR3 sequence: CASSGTGGGYTF. The CDR3 DNA, read in part, is TGTGCCAGCAGTGGGACAGGGGGCGGC.

A word on this clone: Sequencing ends 3 residues short of the CDR3 end; the germline J gene provides the rest. The rearrangement uses TRBV20-1 and TRBJ2-1, with 9 nucleotides matching TRBD2. Germline V gene sequence: CDR1 DFQATT, CDR2 SNEGSKA (reference sequence). The V gene end was trimmed by 0 bases and the J gene end by 6 bases; junction bases not matched to a gene: 3. The CDR3 is 14 residues long. The CDR3 bases that were read are TGCAGTGCTAGAGATAAGCGGGGGGCCAATGAG. Amino acids: CSARDKRGANE. The whole CDR3 sequence reads CSARDKRGANEQFF.

This clone was counted at least ten times. The read ends 3 residues before the CDR3 terminus; that terminus is restored from the germline J gene. This sequence joins TRBV7-9 and TRBJ1-2, with 7 bases that match TRBD1. V gave up 5 bases and J gave up 3 bases; unmatched junction bases: 6. The germline gives CDR1 SEHNR, CDR2 FQNEAQ (reference sequence). CDR3 length equals 14 residues. The sequenced part of the CDR3 DNA is TGTGCCAGCAGCACGACAGGGAGGGACTATGGC. Residues: CASSTTGRDYG. The entire CDR3 protein reads CASSTTGRDYGYTF. The entire variable domain, with the rest obtained from reference TRBV7-9 and TRBJ1-2, is as follows: DTGVSQNPRHKITKRGQNVTFRCDPISEHNRLYWYRQTLGQGPEFLTYFQNEAQLEKSRLLSDRFSAERPKGSFSTLEIQRTEQGDSAMYLCASSTTGRDYGYTFGSGTRLTVV.

This clone was seen at least ten times. Read data end 3 residues before the CDR3 end; the end is taken from the germline J gene. The gene calls are TRBV7-2 and TRBJ2-1; D is perhaps TRBD1 (6 bases). The germline V gene has CDR1 SGHTA and CDR2 FQGNSA. Trimming pared 3 bases from V and 9 bases from J, leaving 9 bases between. The CDR3 spans 12 residues. The CDR3 loop reads CASSFRGGEQFF. The sequenced CDR3 bases are TGTGCCAGCAGCTTCAGGGGTGGTGAG.

This clone was counted a few times. Read data end 3 residues before the CDR3 end; the end is taken from the germline J gene. The chain joins TRBV7-9 to TRBJ1-1; D unclear. The CDR3 totals 12 residues. CDR1 is SEHNR and CDR2 is FQNEAQ in the germline V gene (reference sequence). V shed 4 bases and J shed 4 bases, with 7 bases lying between them. The part of the CDR3 DNA that was read is TGTGCCAGCAGCTCGGCGGGCACTGAA. Protein product: CASSSAGTE. From start to end, the CDR3 is CASSSAGTEAFF.

This clone was observed at least ten times. Sequencing ends 3 residues short of the CDR3 end; the germline J gene provides the rest. The chain links TRBV7-8 to TRBJ1-6, with D possibly being TRBD1 (5 bases). V was clipped by 6 bases and J by 0 bases, with 12 bases between them. CDR3 length: 16 amino acids. Germline CDR1 reads SGHVS; CDR2 reads FQNEAQ. The CDR3 DNA, read in part, is TGTGCCAGCAGTTTAAAGGGGAGCTCCTATAATTCACCC. Its translation is CASSLKGSSYNSP. From start to end, the CDR3 is CASSLKGSSYNSPLHF.